This T cell receptor beta chain was retrieved from a study of shared T cell receptors in the human thymus. Repertoires were generated with immunoSEQ multiplex PCR, while TCRdb's copy carries only in-frame clones and drops some. The repertoire includes 650,000 to 950,000 clones, 70% to 90% of them detected once, and more than 0.01% sits in the top ten. This sample also appeared in a second study, on human thymus T cells. From that study: Those donating were healthy Finnish infants in corrective surgery for congenital heart defects. Thymus pieces cut out during corrective heart surgery were the tissue that was used. Within thymic and blood repertoires, V and J gene usage appeared to be biased. Unrelated people showed highly overlapping thymic repertoires, related research reported.

Sequencing input: thymocytes. The receptor was derived from a girl less than two years old with a congenital heart defect.

The CDR3 spells CASSYYSTDTQYF. The CDR3 bases are TGTGCCAGCAGCTATTATAGCACAGATACGCAGTATTTT. This chain links TRBV7-9 with TRBJ2-3; D unclear. The CDR3 sequence is 13 residues long. V lost 4 bases, J lost 0 bases, and 5 bases lay in between. The germline CDR1 and CDR2 sequences are SEHNR and FQNEAQ (reference sequence).